Sequencing of this T cell receptor beta chain was carried out in a study of cytomegalovirus exposure and HLA in healthy donors. The wider study: Prior work identified 120 million or so unique TCR beta sequences in 150 million to 200 million T cells. The study's findings and limits: Specificity for CMV antigens was confirmed in vitro for a few of the CMV-associated chains. Sequencing probably produced one cluster of sequence variants that were highly shared.

In regard to this clone: What it binds is unknown.

This PCR relied on a set of 60 Vbeta primers and 13 Jbeta primers. TCRdb's table, derived via immunoSEQ multiplex PCR, lists solely in-frame clones and lacks some. The data contain over 70,000 clones, roughly 70% of them singletons. Trimming took off 6 bases at V and 2 bases at J, with 10 bases between the two ends. CDR3 length: 13 amino acids. Germline CDR1 is SEHNR and CDR2 is FQNEAQ (reference sequence). This TCR came from a woman in her 50s in good health and CMV-seropositive. Sequenced sample: PBMCs. The chain carries TRBV7-9 and TRBJ2-5; maybe TRBD2 (6 bases). The CDR3 nucleotides read TGTGCCAGCAGGGAGGGACTGCAAGAGACCCAGTACTTC. This sequence encodes CASREGLQETQYF.